The 4 T cell receptor beta chains reported below all come from one sample, sequenced in a study of T cell repertoires in ileal Crohn's disease. Repertoires were generated with immunoSEQ multiplex PCR, while TCRdb's copy carries only in-frame clones and drops some. The sample includes thousands of clones, about 85% of them seen just once. The sequenced material came from ileal tissue. The receptors were sampled from an adult with Crohn's disease.

V gene TRBV4-1 combines with J gene TRBJ1-4; TRBD1 is a possible D gene (5 bases). The CDR3 totals 16 residues. V was pared by 1 base and J by 9 bases, with 18 bases between. The germline gives CDR1 MGHRA, CDR2 YSYEKL. The CDR3 region has the DNA TGCGCCAGCAGCCAAGGGGGAGGACAATGGGATCAAAAACTGTTTTTT. Protein sequence: CASSQGGGQWDQKLFF.

This chain links TRBV11-2 with TRBJ1-4, with 9 bases matching TRBD1. Per germline, CDR1 SGHAT and CDR2 FQNNGV. Losses at the gene ends were 2 bases for V and 8 bases for J; bases not matched to a gene: 6. This CDR3 region has 15 residues. CDR3 protein: CASSLMDRGWEKLFF. The DNA of the CDR3 is TGTGCCAGCAGCTTAATGGACAGGGGATGGGAAAAACTGTTTTTT.

This clone showed up just a few times. The chain joins TRBV6-1 to TRBJ2-3; D perhaps matches TRBD1 (5 bases). CDR3 size: 16 residues. Germline assignment: CDR1 MNHNS and CDR2 SASEGT. V lost 2 bases, J lost 2 bases, and 14 bases lay in between. The CDR3 protein is CASSEQGAAFTDTQYF. CDR3 nucleotides: TGTGCCAGCAGTGAACAAGGGGCCGCTTTCACAGATACGCAGTATTTT.

The chain links TRBV13 to TRBJ1-1, with 8 bases fitting TRBD1. V lost 4 bases and J lost 5; bases outside the gene matches: 6. This CDR3 region has 14 residues. Per germline, CDR1 PRHDT and CDR2 FYEKMQ (reference sequence). The CDR3 DNA reads as TGTGCCAGCAGCTACCGGACAGGGAGAACTGAAGCTTTCTTT. Its protein product is CASSYRTGRTEAFF. The entire variable domain, with the rest obtained from reference TRBV13 and TRBJ1-1, is as follows: AAGVIQSPRHLIKEKRETATLKCYPIPRHDTVYWYQQGPGQDPQFLISFYEKMQSDKGSIPDRFSAQQFSDYHSELNMSSLELGDSALYFCASSYRTGRTEAFFGQGTRLTVV.